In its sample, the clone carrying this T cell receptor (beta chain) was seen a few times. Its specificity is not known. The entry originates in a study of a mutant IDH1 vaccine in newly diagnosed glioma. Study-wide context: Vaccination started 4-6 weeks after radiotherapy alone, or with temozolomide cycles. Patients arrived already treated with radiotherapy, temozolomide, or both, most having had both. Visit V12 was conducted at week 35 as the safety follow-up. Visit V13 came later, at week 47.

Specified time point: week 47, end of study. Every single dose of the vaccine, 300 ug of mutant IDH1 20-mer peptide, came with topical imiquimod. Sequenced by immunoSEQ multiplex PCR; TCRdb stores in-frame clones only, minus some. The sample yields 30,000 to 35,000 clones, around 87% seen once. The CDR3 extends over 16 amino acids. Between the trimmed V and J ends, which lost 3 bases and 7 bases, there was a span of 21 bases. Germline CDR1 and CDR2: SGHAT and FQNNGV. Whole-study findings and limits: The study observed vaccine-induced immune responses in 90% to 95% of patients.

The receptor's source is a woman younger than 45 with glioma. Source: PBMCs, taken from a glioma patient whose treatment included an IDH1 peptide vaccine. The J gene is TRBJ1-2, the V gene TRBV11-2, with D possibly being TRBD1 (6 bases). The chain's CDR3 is CASSFSLQGKVLGYTF. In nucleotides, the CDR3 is TGTGCCAGCAGCTTTAGCCTACAGGGTAAAGTTCTTGGCTACACCTTC.